The entry below gives a single T cell receptor (beta chain) sequence along with its context. The record originates from a study of CD4+ T cells in melanoma. The data were produced by immunoSEQ multiplex PCR, yet TCRdb's version contains in-frame clones alone and is incomplete. Here the sample spans 13,000 or so clones, less than 85% being singletons. This receptor was obtained from a human donor with melanoma. Sequencing was performed on cells from a culture (not recorded whether cultured in vitro).

Here the CDR3 DNA reads TGTGCCAGCAGCCCTTGGGGTAGCGTCGCTAGCACAGATACGCAGTATTTT. Its protein product is CASSPWGSVASTDTQYF. V gene TRBV11-2 combines with J gene TRBJ2-3; D may be TRBD2 (5 bases). Trimming removed 5 bases at V and 0 bases at J, with 18 bases between. Per the germline V gene, CDR1 is SGHAT and CDR2 is FQNNGV. The CDR3 is made up of 17 amino acids.